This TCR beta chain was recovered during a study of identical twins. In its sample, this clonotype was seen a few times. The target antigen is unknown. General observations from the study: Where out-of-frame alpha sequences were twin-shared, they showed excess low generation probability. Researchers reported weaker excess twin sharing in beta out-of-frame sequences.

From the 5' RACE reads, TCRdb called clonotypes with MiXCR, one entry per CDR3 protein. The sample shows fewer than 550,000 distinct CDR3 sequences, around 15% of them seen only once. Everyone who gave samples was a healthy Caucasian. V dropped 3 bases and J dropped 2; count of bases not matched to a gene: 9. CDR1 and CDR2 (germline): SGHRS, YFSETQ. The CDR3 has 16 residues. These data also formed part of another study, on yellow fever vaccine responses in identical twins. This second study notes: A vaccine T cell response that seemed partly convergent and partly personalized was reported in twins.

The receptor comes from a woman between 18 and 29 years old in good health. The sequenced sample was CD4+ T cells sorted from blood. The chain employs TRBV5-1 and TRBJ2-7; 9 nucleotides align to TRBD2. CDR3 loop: CASSSPSSGIAYEQYF. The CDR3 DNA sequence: TGCGCCAGCAGCTCACCCTCTAGCGGGATTGCCTACGAGCAGTACTTC.